This is a list of T cell receptor beta chains from one sample in a study of T cell responses to AZD1222 COVID-19 vaccine. The repertoire was sequenced with immunoSEQ multiplex PCR; TCRdb's copy has only in-frame clones and lacks some. The sample contains 95,000 to 150,000 clones, 90% of which appear only once. The sample consisted of peripheral blood, taken on day 0 of MenACWY control vaccination. These receptors all stem from an adult in good health. The CDR3 runs from the conserved cysteine through the conserved F or W. Each record gives: V gene, clone size, CDR3 protein. Clone size appears in some rows only: once, few, many, or a class for an expanded clone.

v_gene: TRBV10-3
abundance: -
CDR3aa: CAISEHFSGSTGGEQFF

v_gene: TRBV3-1/TRBV3-2
abundance: -
CDR3aa: CASSRGQQNSPLHF

v_gene: TRBV4-2
abundance: few
CDR3aa: CASSQPISGTDTQYF

v_gene: TRBV2
abundance: -
CDR3aa: CASSERADVSPLHF

v_gene: TRBV10-2
abundance: once
CDR3aa: CASSDFKGMTEAFF

v_gene: TRBV27
abundance: -
CDR3aa: CASSLGGSSQETQYF

v_gene: TRBV3-1/TRBV3-2
abundance: -
CDR3aa: CASSQETRTGEETQYF

v_gene: TRBV6-5
abundance: -
CDR3aa: CASSYSREGPSYGYTF

v_gene: TRBV3-1/TRBV3-2
abundance: -
CDR3aa: CASSQMEGQTQYF

v_gene: TRBV2
abundance: -
CDR3aa: CASRDTGQNEQFF

v_gene: TRBV6-5
abundance: -
CDR3aa: CASSRRGTDTQYF

v_gene: TRBV9
abundance: -
CDR3aa: CASSVGQFSSYNEQFF

v_gene: TRBV14
abundance: -
CDR3aa: CASSQARNGYTF

v_gene: TRBV6-4
abundance: -
CDR3aa: CASSDQGQKNSPLHF

v_gene: TRBV7-2
abundance: -
CDR3aa: CASSRSGRLDTQYF

v_gene: TRBV10-3
abundance: -
CDR3aa: CAISGTSSYNEQFF

v_gene: TRBV19
abundance: -
CDR3aa: CASSSSTASYEQYF

v_gene: TRBV11-2
abundance: -
CDR3aa: CASSPGTGYSPLHF

v_gene: TRBV7-8
abundance: -
CDR3aa: CASSLDLRQGEHGEQFF

v_gene: TRBV7-9
abundance: -
CDR3aa: CASSSRGFNSPLHF

v_gene: TRBV12-2
abundance: -
CDR3aa: CASRLAWQGRSPLHF

v_gene: TRBV5-8
abundance: -
CDR3aa: CASSFLLAGVGEQFF

v_gene: TRBV5-1
abundance: -
CDR3aa: CASSSNSGAKETQYF

v_gene: TRBV27
abundance: -
CDR3aa: CASSWLGARETQYF

v_gene: TRBV3-1/TRBV3-2
abundance: -
CDR3aa: CASSPPGQPLHF

v_gene: TRBV7-2
abundance: once
CDR3aa: CASSPRVGREKLFF

v_gene: TRBV3-1/TRBV3-2
abundance: -
CDR3aa: CASSQAGGPTDTQYF

v_gene: TRBV5-6
abundance: -
CDR3aa: CASSHWGQGLAQPQHF

v_gene: TRBV20-1
abundance: once
CDR3aa: CSASSGDQPQHF

v_gene: TRBV4-1
abundance: few
CDR3aa: CASSQVRGSGANVLTF

v_gene: TRBV27
abundance: -
CDR3aa: CASSSIAGGGTGELFF

v_gene: TRBV5-1
abundance: -
CDR3aa: CASSSRTGNTEAFF

v_gene: TRBV11-2
abundance: -
CDR3aa: CASSLNHYEQYF

v_gene: TRBV14
abundance: -
CDR3aa: CASSQAPGTSVVYTGELFF

v_gene: TRBV5-1
abundance: -
CDR3aa: CASSLRTGGLETQYF

v_gene: TRBV30
abundance: -
CDR3aa: CAWSRQGGNTIYF

v_gene: TRBV5-5
abundance: -
CDR3aa: CASSLVPTGGYSYEQYF

v_gene: TRBV6-7
abundance: -
CDR3aa: CASTHRGGKNEQFF

v_gene: TRBV2
abundance: -
CDR3aa: CASRITGGETQYF

v_gene: TRBV4-2
abundance: -
CDR3aa: CASSLGRRTEAFF

v_gene: TRBV11-2
abundance: -
CDR3aa: CASSGGGGGPYEQYF

v_gene: TRBV18
abundance: -
CDR3aa: CASSPLGGGTDTQYF

v_gene: TRBV18
abundance: -
CDR3aa: CASSRTQQENTEAFF

v_gene: TRBV7-9
abundance: -
CDR3aa: CASSPGTSGSTDTQYF

v_gene: TRBV6-4
abundance: -
CDR3aa: CASTPWGGWQPQHF

v_gene: TRBV7-8
abundance: once
CDR3aa: CASSLNTHTEAFF

v_gene: TRBV3-1/TRBV3-2
abundance: once
CDR3aa: CASSQWQFQETQYF

v_gene: TRBV29-1
abundance: -
CDR3aa: CSVGTGVSEKLFF

v_gene: TRBV6-2/TRBV6-3
abundance: -
CDR3aa: CASSPNQLGRGATEAFF